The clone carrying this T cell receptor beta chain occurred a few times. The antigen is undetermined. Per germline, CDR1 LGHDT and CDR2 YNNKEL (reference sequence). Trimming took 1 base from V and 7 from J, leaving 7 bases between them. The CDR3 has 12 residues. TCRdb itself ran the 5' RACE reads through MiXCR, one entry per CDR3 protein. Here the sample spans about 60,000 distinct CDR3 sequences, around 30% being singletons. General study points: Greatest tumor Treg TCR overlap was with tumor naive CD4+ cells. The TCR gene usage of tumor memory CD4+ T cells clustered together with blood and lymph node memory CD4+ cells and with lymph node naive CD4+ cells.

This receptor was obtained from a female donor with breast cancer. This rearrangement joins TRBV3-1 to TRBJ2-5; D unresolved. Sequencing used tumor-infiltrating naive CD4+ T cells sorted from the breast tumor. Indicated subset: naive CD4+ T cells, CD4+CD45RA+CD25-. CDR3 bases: TGTGCCAGCAGCCAAGTTGCGCGGACCCAGTACTTC. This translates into CASSQVARTQYF.